These 21 T cell receptor beta chains came from one sample sequenced in a study of shared clonotypes between healthy human individuals. Naive CD8 isolation took CD45RO-negative cells positively selected for CCR7 and excluded terminally differentiated effector memory CD45RA+ cells. Repertoires were generated with immunoSEQ multiplex PCR, while TCRdb's copy carries only in-frame clones and drops some. The table includes about 820,000 clones, 90% to 95% detected once. The sequencing input was naive CD8+ T cells sorted from blood. The receptors stem from a young man in good health.

This chain links TRBV4-1 with TRBJ2-1; 9 nucleotides match TRBD1. J lost 4 bases, V lost 0 bases, and 4 bases had no gene match. Germline V lookup: CDR1 MGHRA, CDR2 YSYEKL. CDR3 length: 16 residues. CDR3 in DNA: TGCGCCAGCAGCCAAGACGGGACAGGGCAGTACAATGAGCAGTTCTTC. This sequence encodes CASSQDGTGQYNEQFF.

This chain links TRBV6-6 with TRBJ1-3, with a possible D match to TRBD1 (5 bases). V lost 8 bases and J lost 0, with 17 bases in between. Germline CDR1 MNHNY, CDR2 SVGAGI (reference sequence). The CDR3 has 16 amino acids. CDR3 nucleotides: TGTGCCAGCGGTATTAAGAAGGGGAACTCTGGAAACACCATATATTTT. Amino acid sequence: CASGIKKGNSGNTIYF.

The chain uses TRBV19 and TRBJ1-5; D possibly corresponds to TRBD1 (5 bases). This CDR3 contains 11 residues. Germline CDR1 reads LNHDA; CDR2 reads SQIVND (reference sequence). V lost 3 bases, J lost 11 bases, and 8 bases lay in between. The CDR3 region has the DNA TGTGCCAGTAGTATCGGGGGGTCCCAGCATTTT. This gives the protein CASSIGGSQHF.

The chain couples TRBV9 to TRBJ2-1, with 10 bases lining up with TRBD1. The V and J ends lost 4 bases and 7 bases, in that order; junction bases with no gene match: 11. The germline V gene encodes CDR1 SGDLS and CDR2 YYNGEE. The CDR3 is made up of 16 amino acids. The CDR3 protein is CASSQTRQGAGNEQFF. The CDR3 DNA reads TGTGCCAGCAGCCAGACCCGACAGGGGGCGGGGAATGAGCAGTTCTTC.

This rearrangement joins TRBV7-8 to TRBJ2-5, with 7 bases lining up with TRBD1. The CDR3 contains 14 residues. J lost 3 bases, V lost 5 bases, and 6 bases had no gene match. CDR1 and CDR2 from the germline V gene are SGHVS and FQNEAQ. CDR3 protein: CASSPRGYEETQYF. CDR3 DNA sequence: TGTGCCAGCAGCCCCAGGGGGTACGAAGAGACCCAGTACTTC. The full variable domain, its missing parts supplied by reference TRBV7-8 and TRBJ2-5, is GAGVSQSPRYKVAKRGQDVALRCDPISGHVSLFWYQQALGQGPEFLTYFQNEAQLDKSGLPSDRFFAERPEGSVSTLKIQRTQQEDSAVYLCASSPRGYEETQYFGPGTRLLVL.

The chain's CDR3 is CASTDRANEQFF. For the CDR3, the DNA is TGTGCCAGCACTGACAGGGCCAATGAGCAGTTCTTC. V gene TRBV11-2 combines with J gene TRBJ2-1, with TRBD1 identical over 7 bases. CDR3 length: 12 residues. V trimming: 7 bases; J trimming: 6 bases; junction bases outside the gene matches: 3. Germline CDR1 and CDR2: SGHAT and FQNNGV.

The chain has TRBV15 and TRBJ1-3; D ambiguous. The CDR3 consists of 15 residues. The germline V gene has CDR1 LNHNV and CDR2 YYDKDF (reference sequence). The V end lost 2 bases, the J end lost 8 bases, and 16 bases lay between the germline ends. CDR3 sequence reads: CATSRPRPDADTIYF. The DNA of the CDR3 is TGTGCCACCAGCAGACCCCGACCGGACGCAGACACCATATATTTT.

The chain joins TRBV2 to TRBJ2-7; TRBD2 aligns across 11 bases. This CDR3 contains 15 residues. CDR1 is SNHLY and CDR2 is FYNNEI in the germline V gene. Unmatched junction bases numbered 3, after V lost 2 bases and J lost 3 bases. The CDR3 nucleotides read TGTGCCAGCAGTGAATTAACTAGCGGGAGCTACGAGCAGTACTTC. Encoded protein: CASSELTSGSYEQYF.

The chain carries TRBV10-2 and TRBJ1-2; D not resolved. The germline V gene has CDR1 WSHSY and CDR2 SAAADI. V shed 4 bases and J shed 3 bases, with 6 bases lying between them. The CDR3 has 12 residues. The CDR3 nucleotides read TGCGCCAGCAGTGGGTCAGACTATGGCTACACCTTC. Translated: CASSGSDYGYTF.

This chain uses TRBV12-5 with TRBJ2-2; 7 bases match TRBD2. This CDR3 has 16 amino acids. Germline assignment: CDR1 LGHNT and CDR2 FRNRAP. V shed 0 bases and J 7 bases; nucleotides not matched to a gene: 8. CDR3 residues: CASGLVEAGVDGELFF. Here the CDR3 DNA reads TGTGCTAGTGGTTTGGTAGAGGCGGGAGTCGACGGGGAGCTGTTTTTT.

This chain links TRBV18 with TRBJ2-5; D is unclear. Trimming took 2 bases from V and 5 from J, leaving 18 bases between them. Per germline, CDR1 KGHSH and CDR2 LQKENI. The CDR3 length is 16 residues. CDR3 bases: TGTGCCAGCTCACCAAACAAAGGAGAAGGCGCGGAGACCCAGTACTTC. Its protein product is CASSPNKGEGAETQYF.

The V and J genes are TRBV18 and TRBJ2-5; D is uncertain. Trimming took off 2 bases at V and 5 bases at J, with 9 bases between the two ends. The germline CDR1 and CDR2 sequences are KGHSH and LQKENI. The CDR3 contains 13 residues. The CDR3 DNA sequence: TGTGCCAGCTCACCATTTGAGCCGGAGACCCAGTACTTC. As protein: CASSPFEPETQYF.

The chain uses TRBV27 and TRBJ2-7, with D unresolved. Germline V gene data show CDR1 as MNHEY and CDR2 as SMNVEV (reference sequence). The ends were cut back, 5 bases at V and 5 bases at J, with 16 bases in the middle. The CDR3 spans 14 residues. This CDR3 reads CASSIPSRAHEQYF. The CDR3 region has the DNA TGTGCCAGCAGTATACCCTCCCGGGCACACGAGCAGTACTTC.

V is TRBV7-9 and J is TRBJ1-5; D ambiguous. The germline V gene has CDR1 SEHNR and CDR2 FQNEAQ (reference sequence). The CDR3 consists of 13 residues. The V gene lost 3 bases and the J gene lost 9 bases, with 12 bases spanning the gap. The CDR3 sequence is CASSFLGDRPQHF. For the CDR3, the DNA is TGTGCCAGCAGCTTTCTTGGGGATCGGCCCCAGCATTTT.

CDR3 nucleotides: TGTGCCAGCAGCTCAGAGACGGGACTAGCGGGAGCCGGAAACATTCAGTACTTC. It yields the protein CASSSETGLAGAGNIQYF. The V call is TRBV7-9, the J call TRBJ2-4, with TRBD2 matching 14 bases. J was trimmed by 6 bases and V by 4 bases; bases with no gene match: 11. This CDR3 comprises 18 residues. CDR1 and CDR2 from the germline V gene are SEHNR and FQNEAQ (reference sequence). Using reference TRBV7-9 and TRBJ2-4 for the parts outside the CDR3, the full variable domain is DTGVSQNPRHKITKRGQNVTFRCDPISEHNRLYWYRQTLGQGPEFLTYFQNEAQLEKSRLLSDRFSAERPKGSFSTLEIQRTEQGDSAMYLCASSSETGLAGAGNIQYFGAGTRLSVL.

The chain joins TRBV4-1 to TRBJ2-1, with D possibly being TRBD2 (6 bases). CDR1 is MGHRA and CDR2 is YSYEKL in the germline V gene. The CDR3 has 15 residues. V gave up 3 bases and J gave up 5 bases, with 14 bases separating them. In nucleotides, the CDR3 is TGCGCCAGCAGCCAGGCGGGGCCCAACGACAATGAGCAGTTCTTC. Its protein is CASSQAGPNDNEQFF.

This rearrangement joins TRBV7-9 to TRBJ2-1; 8 bases match TRBD1. The CDR3 length is 13 residues. The J segment lost 6 bases and the V segment lost 6 bases, leaving 4 bases of the junction unmatched. Germline-derived CDR1 and CDR2 are SEHNR and FQNEAQ (reference sequence). The CDR3 loop is CASRGQGRNEQFF. CDR3 in DNA: TGTGCCAGCAGAGGACAGGGCCGCAATGAGCAGTTCTTC.

This chain uses TRBV12-5 with TRBJ2-2; TRBD1 matches at 10 bases. The CDR3 runs 18 residues. With V trimmed by 0 bases and J by 3 bases, 7 bases remained unmatched. Per germline, CDR1 LGHNT and CDR2 FRNRAP. CDR3 in amino acids: CASGLVLTDRGHTGELFF. The CDR3, as DNA: TGTGCTAGTGGTTTGGTACTGACTGACAGGGGGCACACCGGGGAGCTGTTTTTT. Looking up the rest from reference TRBV12-5 and TRBJ2-2 gives the full variable domain: DARVTQTPRHKVTEMGQEVTMRCQPILGHNTVFWYRQTMMQGLELLAYFRNRAPLDDSGMPKDRFSAEMPDATLATLKIQPSEPRDSAVYFCASGLVLTDRGHTGELFFGEGSRLTVL.

The chain employs TRBV10-3 and TRBJ2-2; D is possibly TRBD2 (5 bases). The V gene lost 5 bases and the J gene lost 4 bases, with 11 bases spanning the gap. The CDR3 length is 14 residues. Per the germline V gene, CDR1 is ENHRY and CDR2 is SYGVKD. CDR3 sequence reads: CAISTRLITGELFF. The DNA of the CDR3 is TGTGCCATCAGTACTAGACTCATCACCGGGGAGCTGTTTTTT.

This chain connects TRBV7-9 to TRBJ2-1; 9 bases align to TRBD2. The CDR3 is 15 amino acids. The germline CDR1 and CDR2 sequences are SEHNR and FQNEAQ (reference sequence). The V segment lost 5 bases and the J segment 8 bases; nucleotides outside the gene matches: 10. CDR3 DNA: TGTGCCAGCAGCCCCCCGCGAATAGCGGGAGATGAGCAGTTCTTC. This gives the protein CASSPPRIAGDEQFF.

The CDR3 loop reads CASSSTGGRTGELFF. The DNA of the CDR3 is TGTGCCAGCAGCTCGACAGGGGGCCGCACCGGGGAGCTGTTTTTT. The gene calls are TRBV13 and TRBJ2-2, with TRBD1 identical over 10 bases. V trimming: 4 bases; J trimming: 4 bases; junction bases outside the gene matches: 3. The CDR3 has 15 residues. Per the germline V gene, CDR1 is PRHDT and CDR2 is FYEKMQ (reference sequence).